This T cell receptor beta chain was identified during a study of low-dose radiotherapy and immunotherapy resistance in tumors. Gene-specific TRAV and TRBV primers were used for first-strand cDNA, covering alpha and beta chains. The PCR that amplified TCRs ran for around 21 cycles, relying on a constant-region primer and a V-primer adapter. TCRdb used MiXCR to reprocess the reads, holding one entry per CDR3 protein. The table lists around 65,000 distinct CDR3 sequences, more than 20% of them singletons. Time point described: before trial treatment. This clonotype was obtained from a male donor with rectosigmoid adenocarcinoma. Source: PBMCs, taken before treatment.

The CDR3 loop is CASSLPSGYNEQFF. CDR3 coding DNA: TGTGCCAGCAGTTTGCCTAGCGGCTACAATGAGCAGTTCTTC. The rearrangement links TRBV28 to TRBJ2-1; 7 bases line up with TRBD2. The V gene's germline CDR1 is MDHEN and CDR2 SYDVKM. V lost 3 bases and J lost 3; bases outside the gene matches: 2. The CDR3 spans 14 residues.